This is a list of T cell receptor beta chains from one sample in a study of regulatory T cells in long-lasting Graves disease. TCRdb called the multiplex PCR reads again in MiXCR, with one record for every CDR3 protein. The top ten clones hold 20% to 25% of a sample with roughly 530,000 distinct CDR3 sequences, roughly 15% of them seen once. The same data also contributed to another study, on T cells in Graves' hyperthyroidism and ophthalmopathy.

The material was peripheral blood mononuclear cells (PBMCs), obtained at new diagnosis, from a patient treated with antithyroid drugs. These TCRs come from a woman aged 35-60 years with Graves disease. CDR3s include the opening cysteine and the closing phenylalanine or tryptophan. Fields, in order: D gene, J gene, clone size, CDR3 length, V gene, CDR3 protein, CDR3 DNA. D genes are given only for firm matches. Some rows mark clone size as missing; the rest say once, few, many or name a class of expanded clone.

. TRBJ2-1 many 12 TRBV7-9 CASSFLPLEQFF TGTGCCAGCAGCTTCCTCCCGCTGGAGCAGTTCTTC
. TRBJ1-2 many 14 TRBV11-2 CASSLSGREGGYTF TGTGCCAGCAGCTTATCGGGTCGGGAGGGGGGCTACACCTTC
TRBD1 TRBJ1-1 few 14 TRBV20-1 CSAIPSQGYTEAFF TGCAGTGCTATTCCATCACAGGGGTACACTGAAGCTTTCTTT
TRBD1 TRBJ1-1 few 14 TRBV10-3 CAINKDRVNTEAFF TGTGCCATCAACAAAGACAGGGTAAACACTGAAGCTTTCTTT
. TRBJ1-6 few 18 TRBV10-3 CAISAGGVGGSYNSPLHF TGTGCCATCAGCGCAGGAGGGGTGGGGGGCTCCTATAATTCACCCCTCCACTTT
. TRBJ1-1 many 13 TRBV30 CAWSTDMNTEAFF TGTGCCTGGAGTACGGACATGAACACTGAAGCTTTCTTT
. TRBJ1-1 many 15 TRBV3-1 CASSQEPLLNTEAFF TGTGCCAGCAGCCAAGAGCCCTTATTAAACACTGAAGCTTTCTTT
. TRBJ2-2 . 15 TRBV7-2 CASSPSGSNTGELFF TGTGCCAGCAGCCCCAGCGGTTCGAACACCGGGGAGCTGTTTTTT
TRBD2 TRBJ2-1 few 15 TRBV3-1 CASSPTSGEEDEQFF TGTGCCAGCAGCCCGACTAGCGGGGAAGAGGATGAGCAGTTCTTC
. TRBJ1-2 many 15 TRBV3-1 CASSQSPPPSYGYTF TGTGCCAGCAGCCAAAGTCCCCCCCCTAGCTATGGCTACACCTTC
TRBD2 TRBJ2-1 many 15 TRBV5-1 CASSYLAGGLNEQFF TGCGCCAGCAGCTATCTAGCGGGGGGGCTCAATGAGCAGTTCTTC
. TRBJ1-5 few 12 TRBV6-4 CASRAPNQPQHF TGTGCCAGCAGAGCACCTAATCAGCCCCAGCATTTT
. TRBJ2-4 once 12 TRBV12-3/TRBV12-4 CASSPTPHIQYF TGTGCCAGCAGCCCTACCCCCCACATTCAGTACTTC
. TRBJ1-5 many 15 TRBV20-1 CSARDLTLVGQPQHF TGCAGTGCTAGAGATCTTACGTTGGTAGGCCAGCCCCAGCATTTT
. TRBJ1-1 . 14 TRBV19 CATKAGGFLTEAFF TGTGCCACTAAAGCGGGGGGATTTCTCACTGAAGCTTTCTTT
. TRBJ2-7 . 11 TRBV6-1 CATGSGNEQYF TGTGCCACCGGCTCAGGGAACGAGCAGTACTTC
TRBD2 TRBJ2-7 many 15 TRBV12-3/TRBV12-4 CASSLFPSGSYEQYF TGTGCCAGCAGTTTATTCCCTAGCGGATCCTACGAGCAGTACTTC
. TRBJ1-5 many 15 TRBV6-5 CASSYQTPSNQPQHF TGTGCCAGCAGTTATCAGACGCCCAGCAATCAGCCCCAGCATTTT
. TRBJ2-3 many 14 TRBV6-1 CASRGVVPTDTQYF TGTGCCAGCAGAGGGGTTGTACCCACAGATACGCAGTATTTT
. TRBJ2-5 few 13 TRBV20-1 CSATGTGQETQYF TGCAGTGCAACCGGGACTGGCCAAGAGACCCAGTACTTC
. TRBJ2-2 few 15 TRBV29-1 CSVEARGMGTGELFF TGCAGCGTTGAAGCGAGGGGGATGGGGACCGGGGAGCTGTTTTTT
TRBD2 TRBJ2-3 many 16 TRBV5-1 CASTIVPSGGADTQYF TGCGCCAGCACCATTGTGCCTAGCGGAGGGGCCGATACGCAGTATTTT
TRBD1 TRBJ1-2 few 13 TRBV27 CASSLGQVGGYTF TGTGCCAGCAGTTTAGGACAGGTCGGTGGCTACACCTTC
. TRBJ1-1 few 14 TRBV10-3 CAISEGGLGTEAFF TGTGCCATCAGTGAAGGGGGGCTCGGAACTGAAGCTTTCTTT
TRBD1 TRBJ2-7 many 15 TRBV18 CASSPGTGDPYEQYF TGTGCCAGCTCACCAGGGACAGGTGATCCCTACGAGCAGTACTTC
. TRBJ1-5 many 15 TRBV2 CASSELNHSNQPQHF TGTGCCAGCAGTGAGTTGAATCATAGCAATCAGCCCCAGCATTTT
. TRBJ2-5 many 15 TRBV28 CASSLLATDRETQYF TGTGCCAGCAGTTTATTGGCTACCGACCGGGAGACCCAGTACTTC
. TRBJ1-5 many 13 TRBV27 CAAGGPGAQPQHF TGTGCCGCCGGCGGGCCAGGGGCTCAGCCCCAGCATTTT
. TRBJ1-2 few 13 TRBV20-1 CSARVATSGGYTF TGCAGTGCTAGAGTAGCGACCTCCGGTGGCTACACCTTC
TRBD2 TRBJ2-7 . 19 TRBV9 CASSVGPGLAGLSSYEQYF TGTGCCAGCAGCGTAGGCCCTGGACTAGCGGGGCTGAGCTCCTACGAGCAGTACTTC
. TRBJ1-1 many 13 TRBV12-3/TRBV12-4 CASSILGTTEAFF TGTGCCAGCAGCATACTGGGAACGACTGAAGCTTTCTTT
TRBD2 TRBJ2-3 . 16 TRBV5-8 CASSLAGSGGADTQYF TGTGCCAGCAGCTTGGCCGGGAGCGGGGGGGCGGATACGCAGTATTTT
TRBD1 TRBJ2-1 many 13 TRBV7-9 CASSAQQGNEQFF TGTGCCAGCAGCGCACAACAGGGGAATGAGCAGTTCTTC
. TRBJ1-6 many 13 TRBV11-2 CASSLERARALHF TGTGCCAGCAGCTTAGAACGGGCTAGAGCCCTCCACTTT
. TRBJ2-5 many 14 TRBV2 CASSVGVRGETQYF TGTGCCAGCAGTGTGGGGGTGAGAGGAGAGACCCAGTACTTC
TRBD2 TRBJ2-5 . 15 TRBV11-2 CASRFSSGVGETQYF TGTGCCAGCAGATTTTCTAGCGGGGTGGGGGAGACCCAGTACTTC
. TRBJ2-2 many 14 TRBV12-3/TRBV12-4 CASRPRRDTGELFF TGTGCCAGCAGGCCCCGTAGGGACACCGGGGAGCTGTTTTTT
. TRBJ2-7 many 14 TRBV6-1 CASSERGRGNEQYF TGTGCCAGCAGTGAAAGGGGCAGGGGAAACGAGCAGTACTTC
. TRBJ2-1 many 14 TRBV20-1 CSARVPTTTNEQFF TGCAGTGCTAGAGTTCCGACAACTACAAATGAGCAGTTCTTC
. TRBJ2-2 few 11 TRBV20-1 CSATSSGELFF TGCAGTGCCACTAGCTCCGGGGAGCTGTTTTTT
. TRBJ1-1 many 12 TRBV11-3 CASSFLDTEAFF TGTGCCAGCAGCTTCCTGGATACTGAAGCTTTCTTT
. TRBJ1-6 few 13 TRBV27 CASSFGPGRPLHF TGTGCCAGCAGTTTTGGGCCAGGGCGGCCCCTCCACTTT